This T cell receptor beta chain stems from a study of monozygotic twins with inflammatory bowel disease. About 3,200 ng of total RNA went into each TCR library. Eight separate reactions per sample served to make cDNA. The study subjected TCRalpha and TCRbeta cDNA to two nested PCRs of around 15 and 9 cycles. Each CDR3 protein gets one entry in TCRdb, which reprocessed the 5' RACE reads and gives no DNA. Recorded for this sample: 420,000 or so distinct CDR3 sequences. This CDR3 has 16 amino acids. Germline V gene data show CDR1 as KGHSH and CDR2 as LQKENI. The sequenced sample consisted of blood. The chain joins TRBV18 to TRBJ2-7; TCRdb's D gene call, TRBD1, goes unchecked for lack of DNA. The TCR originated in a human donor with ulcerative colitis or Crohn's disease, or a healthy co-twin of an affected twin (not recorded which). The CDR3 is CASSPLRVGSSYEQYF.